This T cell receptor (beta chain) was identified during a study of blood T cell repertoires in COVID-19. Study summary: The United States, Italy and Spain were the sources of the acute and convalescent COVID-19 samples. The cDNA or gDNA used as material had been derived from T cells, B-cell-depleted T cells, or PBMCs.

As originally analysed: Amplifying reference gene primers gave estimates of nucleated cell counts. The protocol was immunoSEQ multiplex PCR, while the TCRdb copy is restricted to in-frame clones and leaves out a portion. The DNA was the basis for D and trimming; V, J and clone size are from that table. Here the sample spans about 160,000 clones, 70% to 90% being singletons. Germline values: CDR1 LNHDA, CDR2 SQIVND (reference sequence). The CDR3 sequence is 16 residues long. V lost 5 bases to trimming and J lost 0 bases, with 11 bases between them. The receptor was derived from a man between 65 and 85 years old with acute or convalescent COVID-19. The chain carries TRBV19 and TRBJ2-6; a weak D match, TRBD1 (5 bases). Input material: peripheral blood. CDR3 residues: CASSPDSNSGANVLTF. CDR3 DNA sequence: TGTGCCAGTAGTCCCGACAGTAACTCTGGGGCCAACGTCCTGACTTTC.